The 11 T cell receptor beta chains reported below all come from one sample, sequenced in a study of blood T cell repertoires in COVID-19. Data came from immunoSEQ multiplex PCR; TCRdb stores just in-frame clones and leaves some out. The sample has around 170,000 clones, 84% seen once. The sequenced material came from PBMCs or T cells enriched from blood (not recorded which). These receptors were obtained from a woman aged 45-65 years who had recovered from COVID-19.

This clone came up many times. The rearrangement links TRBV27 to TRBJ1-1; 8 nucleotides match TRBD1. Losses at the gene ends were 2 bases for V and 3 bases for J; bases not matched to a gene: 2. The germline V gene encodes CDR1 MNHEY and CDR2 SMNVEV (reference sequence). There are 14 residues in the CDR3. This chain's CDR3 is CASSLTGGYTEAFF. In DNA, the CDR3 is TGTGCCAGCAGTTTAACAGGGGGGTACACTGAAGCTTTCTTT.

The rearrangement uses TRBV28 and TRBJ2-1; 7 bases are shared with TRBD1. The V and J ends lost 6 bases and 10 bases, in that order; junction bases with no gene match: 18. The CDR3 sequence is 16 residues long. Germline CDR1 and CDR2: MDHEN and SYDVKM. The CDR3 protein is CASSQTRGPIVEEQFF. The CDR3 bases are TGTGCCAGCAGCCAGACAAGGGGGCCAATAGTTGAAGAGCAGTTCTTC.

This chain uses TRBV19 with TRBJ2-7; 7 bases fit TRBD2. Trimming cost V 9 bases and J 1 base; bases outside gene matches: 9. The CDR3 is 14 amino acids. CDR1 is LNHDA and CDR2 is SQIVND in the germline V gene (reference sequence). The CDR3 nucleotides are TGTGCCAGCTCTTGGACTAGGGGTTCCTACGAGCAGTACTTC. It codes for CASSWTRGSYEQYF.

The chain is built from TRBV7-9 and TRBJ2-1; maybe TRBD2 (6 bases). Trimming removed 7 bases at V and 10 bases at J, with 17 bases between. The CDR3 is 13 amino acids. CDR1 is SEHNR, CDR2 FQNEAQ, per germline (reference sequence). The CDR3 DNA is TGTGCCAGCAATGGGGACTTTCCTGAGGAGCAGTTCTTC. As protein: CASNGDFPEEQFF.

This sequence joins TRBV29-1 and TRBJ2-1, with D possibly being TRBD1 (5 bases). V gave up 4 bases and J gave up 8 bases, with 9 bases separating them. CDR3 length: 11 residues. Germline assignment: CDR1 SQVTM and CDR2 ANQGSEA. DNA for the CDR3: TGCAGCGTTGGCAGGGTGGATGAGCAGTTCTTC. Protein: CSVGRVDEQFF.

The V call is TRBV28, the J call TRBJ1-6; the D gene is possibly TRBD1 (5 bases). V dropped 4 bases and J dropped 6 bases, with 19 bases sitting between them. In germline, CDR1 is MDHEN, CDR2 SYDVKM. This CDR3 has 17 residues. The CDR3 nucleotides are TGTGCCAGCAGTTCTTTATCGGGGGGTGTCGGTAATTCACCCCTCCACTTT. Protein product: CASSSLSGGVGNSPLHF.

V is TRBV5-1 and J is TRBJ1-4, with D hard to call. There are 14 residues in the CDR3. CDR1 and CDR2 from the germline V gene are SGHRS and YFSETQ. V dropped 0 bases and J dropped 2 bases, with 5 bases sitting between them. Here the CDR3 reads CASSLGVTNEKLFF. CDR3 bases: TGCGCCAGCAGCTTGGGAGTGACTAATGAAAAACTGTTTTTT.

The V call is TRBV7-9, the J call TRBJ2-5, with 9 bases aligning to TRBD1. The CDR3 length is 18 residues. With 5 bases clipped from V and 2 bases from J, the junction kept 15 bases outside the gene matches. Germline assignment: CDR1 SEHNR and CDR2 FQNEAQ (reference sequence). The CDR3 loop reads CASSTQRRDRDWQETQYF. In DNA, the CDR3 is TGTGCCAGCAGCACACAACGGCGGGACAGGGATTGGCAAGAGACCCAGTACTTC.

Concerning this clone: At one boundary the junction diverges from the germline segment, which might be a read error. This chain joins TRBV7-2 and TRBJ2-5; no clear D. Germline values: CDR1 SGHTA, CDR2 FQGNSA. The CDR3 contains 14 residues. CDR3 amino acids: CASTLQLTQETQYF. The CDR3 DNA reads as TGTGCCAGCACCTTACAACTTACCCAAGAGACCCAGTACTTC.

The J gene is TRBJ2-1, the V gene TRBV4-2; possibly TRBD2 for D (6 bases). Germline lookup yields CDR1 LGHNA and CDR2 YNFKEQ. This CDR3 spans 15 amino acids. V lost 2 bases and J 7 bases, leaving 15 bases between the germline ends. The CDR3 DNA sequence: TGTGCCAGCAGCCAAAACCCCTCGACTAGAAATGAGCAGTTCTTC. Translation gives CASSQNPSTRNEQFF.

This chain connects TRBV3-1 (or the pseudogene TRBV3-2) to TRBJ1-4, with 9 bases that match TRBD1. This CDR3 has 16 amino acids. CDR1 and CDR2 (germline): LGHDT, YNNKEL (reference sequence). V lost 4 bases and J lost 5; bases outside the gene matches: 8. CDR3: CASSLIRGTGNEKLFF. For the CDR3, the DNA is TGTGCCAGCAGCCTTATCCGCGGGACAGGGAATGAAAAACTGTTTTTT.